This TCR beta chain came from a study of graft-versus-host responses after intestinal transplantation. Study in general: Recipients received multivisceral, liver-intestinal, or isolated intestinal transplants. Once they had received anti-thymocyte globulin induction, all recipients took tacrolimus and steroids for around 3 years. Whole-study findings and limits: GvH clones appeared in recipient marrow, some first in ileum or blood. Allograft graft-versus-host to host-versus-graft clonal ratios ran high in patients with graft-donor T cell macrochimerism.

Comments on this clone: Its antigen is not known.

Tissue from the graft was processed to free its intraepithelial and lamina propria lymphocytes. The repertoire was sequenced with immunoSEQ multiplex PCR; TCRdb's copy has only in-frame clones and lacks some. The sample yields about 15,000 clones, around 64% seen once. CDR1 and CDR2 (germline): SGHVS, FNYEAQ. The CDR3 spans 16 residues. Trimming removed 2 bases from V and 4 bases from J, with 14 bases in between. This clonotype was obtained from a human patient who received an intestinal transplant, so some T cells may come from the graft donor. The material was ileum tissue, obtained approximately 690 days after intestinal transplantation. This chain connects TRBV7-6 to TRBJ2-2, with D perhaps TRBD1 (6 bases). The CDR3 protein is CASSLRLQDSTGELFF. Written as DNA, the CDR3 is TGTGCCAGCAGCTTAAGGTTACAGGACAGCACCGGGGAGCTGTTTTTT.